This T cell receptor beta chain was found in a study of CD8 T cells in Susac syndrome. Reverse transcription of about 0.45 to 1 ug RNA was carried out with random hexamers. An immunoSEQ multiplex PCR amplified TCR beta CDR3 over 54 Vbeta and 13 Jbeta. One entry per CDR3 protein results from TCRdb running MiXCR on the immunoSEQ multiplex PCR reads. This table has approximately 180,000 distinct CDR3 sequences, roughly 92% appearing once. The CDR3 loop spans 17 amino acids. V was clipped by 0 bases and J by 6 bases; unmatched bases: 9. The study sequenced TCR beta in blood CD8+ and CD4+ T cells. The multiple sclerosis controls consisted of treatment-naive patients with relapsing-remitting disease, either stable or active. Purification of the CD8+ and CD4+ T cells relied on negative isolation, and TEMRA cells underwent FACS enrichment.

The receptor was derived from a human donor with multiple sclerosis. The sequencing sample was made of CD4+ T cells from PBMCs. The V gene is TRBV12-3 or TRBV12-4, the J gene TRBJ2-1; 9 bases match TRBD2. CDR3 DNA sequence: TGTGCCAGCAGTTTAGCGCGGGGCGGGGGGGCCCCCAATGAGCAGTTCTTC. Its translation: CASSLARGGGAPNEQFF.